This T cell receptor beta chain was sequenced for a study of T-cell reconstitution after alpha-beta-depleted transplantation in children. Unique molecular identifiers were used to barcode this TCRbeta library. From the PCR reads, TCRdb called clonotypes with MiXCR, one entry per CDR3 protein. The sample lists hundreds of thousands of distinct CDR3 sequences, around 16% occurring once. The CDR3 totals 13 residues. Germline trimming cut 5 bases from V and 7 bases from J; bases unmatched to any gene: 7. Germline values: CDR1 SGHTA, CDR2 FQGNSA. The sequenced sample was PBMCs, mostly from graft donor cells, obtained 360 days after TCRalphabeta/CD19-depleted stem cell transplant. This receptor was taken from a boy younger than two who had a stem cell transplant for Wiskott-Aldrich syndrome, so the T cells may come from the graft donor. V usage is TRBV7-2 and J usage is TRBJ2-7; 8 nucleotides align to TRBD1. The CDR3 DNA reads as TGTGCCAGCAGCCCGCGGACAGGGTGGGAGCAGTACTTC. Translating gives CASSPRTGWEQYF.